What follows describes a single TCR beta chain. The antigen is unknown. What was amplified from RNA transcripts were TCR beta CDR3 regions. The HTBI set primed first-round TCR CDR3 RT-PCR. Via MiXCR, TCRdb re-called the multiplex PCR reads, giving one row per CDR3 protein. The sample shows about 640,000 distinct CDR3 sequences, more than 20% of them seen only once. The source of the sample is a study of T cells in Graves' hyperthyroidism and ophthalmopathy. General observations from the study: The model forecast ophthalmopathy, anticipating it by a median approximately 6 months before onset.

Ophthalmopathy patients had moderate-to-severe active disease, CAS ≥3, NOSPECS ≥4, and disease duration under 3 months. Pregnant or lactating patients were excluded, as were those with uncontrolled infection or other autoimmune disease. Thyroid ultrasound and orbital computed tomography, with clinical symptoms and serum thyroxine and TRAb, informed diagnoses. The CDR3 has 17 amino acids. Per germline, CDR1 MDHEN and CDR2 SYDVKM. With 3 bases clipped from V and 5 bases from J, the junction kept 12 bases outside the gene matches. The chain carries TRBV28 and TRBJ2-1, with 8 bases matching TRBD2. The sample was blood. This TCR was sampled from a man younger than 45 with Graves' ophthalmopathy. The CDR3 nucleotides read TGTGCCAGCAGTTTGCGAAATAGCGGGACCTTGAACAATGAGCAGTTCTTC. Protein sequence: CASSLRNSGTLNNEQFF.